The 9 T cell receptor beta chains reported below all come from one sample, sequenced in a study of CD8+CD57+ T cells in acquired aplastic anemia. For CDR3 and TCR beta VDJ profiling, genomic DNA was the template used. From the reads, TCRdb called clonotypes with MiXCR, one entry per CDR3 protein. The table has hundreds of thousands of distinct CDR3 sequences, 55% to 70% seen once; the top ten hold approximately 3.8%. The sequenced sample was sorted CD4+, CD8+, or CD8+CD57+ T cells (not recorded which) from PBMCs. The receptors were gathered from a human donor in good health, serving as a control.

This chain connects TRBV5-1 to TRBJ1-1; D unresolved. V was shortened by 0 bases and J by 6 bases, with 6 bases between the two germline ends. The CDR3 sequence is 12 residues long. CDR1 and CDR2 from the germline V gene are SGHRS and YFSETQ. CDR3 in DNA: TGCGCCAGCAGCTTGGGACAATCTGAAGCTTTCTTT. This translates into CASSLGQSEAFF.

This clonotype was counted many times. This chain joins TRBV6-6 and TRBJ1-1, with D perhaps TRBD1 (5 bases). The length of the CDR3 is 13 residues. The V gene lost 5 bases and the J gene lost 3 bases, with 10 bases spanning the gap. CDR1 is MNHNY, CDR2 SVGAGI, per germline (reference sequence). CDR3 sequence (DNA): TGTGCCAGCAGTGGCCGAGGGGACACTGAAGCTTTCTTT. Translation gives CASSGRGDTEAFF.

This chain connects TRBV20-1 to TRBJ1-4; 8 bases align to TRBD1. This CDR3 region has 14 residues. The V gene's germline CDR1 is DFQATT and CDR2 SNEGSKA (reference sequence). After removal of 4 bases from V and 6 bases from J, the junction contained 7 bases not matched to a gene. The CDR3 DNA reads as TGCAGTGCTATTGACAGGGGATGCTATGAAAAACTGTTTTTT. Its protein product is CSAIDRGCYEKLFF.

This chain joins TRBV7-2 and TRBJ2-7, with TRBD1 matching 8 bases. The germline gives CDR1 SGHTA, CDR2 FQGNSA. The V segment lost 0 bases and the J segment 2 bases; nucleotides outside the gene matches: 9. The CDR3 consists of 17 residues. The CDR3 region has the DNA TGTGCCAGCAGCTTAGCTAGAGCAGGGGGCAGCACCTACGAGCAGTACTTC. Amino acid sequence: CASSLARAGGSTYEQYF.

This clonotype has ten or more counts. The chain uses TRBV4-2 and TRBJ1-2; no clear D gene. The CDR3 contains 15 residues. Between the trimmed V and J ends, which lost 0 bases and 8 bases, there was a span of 16 bases. Germline V gives CDR1 LGHNA, CDR2 YNFKEQ. CDR3 protein: CASSQDPHAKEGYTF. The CDR3 nucleotides read TGTGCCAGCAGCCAAGATCCCCATGCTAAGGAAGGCTACACCTTC.

The chain recombines TRBV29-1 with TRBJ2-1; 8 bases are a match to TRBD1. The ends lost 2 bases at V and 2 bases at J; junction bases unmatched: 8. Germline V gives CDR1 SQVTM, CDR2 ANQGSEA. The CDR3 has 16 residues. For the CDR3, the DNA is TGCAGCGTTGAAACCGGGGCAGGGGGCACCTACAATGAGCAGTTCTTC. It yields the protein CSVETGAGGTYNEQFF.

This rearrangement joins TRBV9 to TRBJ1-2; maybe TRBD1 (5 bases). The CDR3 runs 15 residues. V gave up 3 bases and J gave up 12 bases, with 24 bases separating them. The germline gives CDR1 SGDLS, CDR2 YYNGEE. CDR3 sequence (DNA): TGTGCCAGCAGCGCGATGGGGGAAGGGAACTATAGCCACACCTTC. Protein: CASSAMGEGNYSHTF.

This clonotype appeared once. This chain links TRBV11-2 with TRBJ2-7, with D uncertain. The length of the CDR3 is 12 residues. Germline V CDR1 and CDR2: SGHAT, FQNNGV. The CDR3 bases are TGTGCCAGCAGCTCCTTGGATTACGAGCACGACGTC. This codes for CASSSLDYEHDV.

The table lists this clonotype with many counts. The chain combines TRBV10-2 with TRBJ2-3; 15 bases are a match to TRBD2. The CDR3 is 14 amino acids. From germline, CDR1 is WSHSY and CDR2 SAAADI. The ends lost 5 bases at V and 8 bases at J; junction bases unmatched: 2. The CDR3 region is CASSPGLAGGTQYF. For the CDR3, the DNA is TGCGCCAGCAGTCCGGGACTAGCGGGGGGTACGCAGTATTTT.